The clone carrying this T cell receptor (beta chain) occurred many times. MiXCR was run by TCRdb on the RT-PCR reads, yielding one entry per CDR3 protein. The top ten clones hold 3.6% of a sample with about 700,000 distinct CDR3 sequences, over 12% of them seen once. With 6 bases removed from V and 5 bases from J, the gap between germline ends came to 13 bases. The length of the CDR3 is 12 residues. Per germline, CDR1 DFQATT and CDR2 SNEGSKA (reference sequence). The sequencing sample was made of memory CD4+ T cells from blood. The clonotype comes from a female donor in good health, serving as a healthy control. The chain is built from TRBV20-1 and TRBJ1-2; D is ambiguous. The CDR3 loop is CSAQQPEYGYTF. CDR3 bases: TGCAGTGCCCAGCAGCCTGAATATGGCTACACCTTC.